This is a list of T cell receptor beta chains from one sample in a study of blood T cell repertoires in COVID-19. The repertoire was sequenced with immunoSEQ multiplex PCR; TCRdb's copy has only in-frame clones and lacks some. The table lists roughly 100,000 clones, around nine tenths of them singletons, with about 3% in the top ten. What was sequenced was peripheral blood. These receptors were taken from a man aged 50 to 60 with active or convalescent COVID-19. CDR3s include the opening cysteine and the closing phenylalanine or tryptophan. D genes are given only for firm matches. For some rows the clone size is stated as once, few or many, or as a class when expanded; others skip it.

clone_size: -; v_call: TRBV11-3; d_call: TRBD1; j_call: TRBJ1-1; cdr3_aa: CASSLQGANTEAFF; cdr3_nt: TGTGCCAGCAGCTTACAGGGGGCGAACACTGAAGCTTTCTTT
clone_size: once; v_call: TRBV7-2; d_call: -; j_call: TRBJ1-5; cdr3_aa: CASSLQSNQPQHF; cdr3_nt: TGTGCCAGCAGCTTACAGTCCAATCAGCCCCAGCATTTT
clone_size: -; v_call: TRBV29-1; d_call: TRBD2; j_call: TRBJ2-1; cdr3_aa: CSVDLTSGISYNEQFF; cdr3_nt: TGCAGCGTGGATCTGACTAGCGGGATTTCCTACAATGAGCAGTTCTTC
clone_size: once; v_call: TRBV6-5; d_call: -; j_call: TRBJ1-5; cdr3_aa: CASRRDIYSNQPQHF; cdr3_nt: TGTGCCAGCAGACGGGACATTTATAGCAATCAGCCCCAGCATTTT
clone_size: -; v_call: TRBV19; d_call: TRBD1; j_call: TRBJ2-6; cdr3_aa: CASSMGQDNSGANVLTF; cdr3_nt: TGTGCCAGTAGTATGGGACAGGATAACTCTGGGGCCAACGTCCTGACTTTC
clone_size: once; v_call: TRBV15; d_call: TRBD1; j_call: TRBJ1-4; cdr3_aa: CATSRRGPSNEKLFF; cdr3_nt: TGTGCCACCAGCAGAAGGGGGCCGTCTAATGAAAAACTGTTTTTT
clone_size: -; v_call: TRBV19; d_call: -; j_call: TRBJ2-2; cdr3_aa: CASSPWGPNTGELFF; cdr3_nt: TGTGCCAGTAGTCCCTGGGGGCCAAACACCGGGGAGCTGTTTTTT
clone_size: once; v_call: TRBV19; d_call: TRBD1; j_call: TRBJ1-2; cdr3_aa: CASSPRGTVRGYTF; cdr3_nt: TGTGCCAGTAGCCCTCGGGGGACAGTACGTGGCTACACCTTC
clone_size: -; v_call: TRBV5-4; d_call: TRBD1; j_call: TRBJ2-5; cdr3_aa: CASSIRTGGEETQYF; cdr3_nt: TGTGCCAGCAGCATCCGGACAGGGGGCGAAGAGACCCAGTACTTC
clone_size: -; v_call: TRBV25-1; d_call: TRBD1; j_call: TRBJ1-3; cdr3_aa: CASSDTDRGNTIYF; cdr3_nt: TGTGCCAGCAGCGATACGGACAGGGGAAACACCATATATTTT